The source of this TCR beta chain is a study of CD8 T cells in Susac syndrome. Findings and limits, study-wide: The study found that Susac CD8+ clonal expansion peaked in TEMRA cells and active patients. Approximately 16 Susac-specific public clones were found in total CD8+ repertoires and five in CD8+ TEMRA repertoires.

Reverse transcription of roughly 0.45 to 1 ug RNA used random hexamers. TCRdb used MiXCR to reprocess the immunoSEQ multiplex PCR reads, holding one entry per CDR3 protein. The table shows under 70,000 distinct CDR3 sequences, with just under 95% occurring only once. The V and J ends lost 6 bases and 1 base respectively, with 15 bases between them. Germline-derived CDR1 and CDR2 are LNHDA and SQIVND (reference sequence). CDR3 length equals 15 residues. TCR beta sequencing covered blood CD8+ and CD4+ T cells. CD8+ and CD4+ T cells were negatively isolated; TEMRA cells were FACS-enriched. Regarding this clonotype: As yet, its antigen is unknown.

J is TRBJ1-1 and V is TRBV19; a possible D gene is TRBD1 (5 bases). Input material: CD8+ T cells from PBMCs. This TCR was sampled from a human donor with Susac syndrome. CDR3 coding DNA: TGTGCCAGTAGCTCAGGGCGGGTGGCGAACACTGAAGCTTTCTTT. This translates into CASSSGRVANTEAFF.